A single sample is the source of the 2 T cell receptor beta chains below, sequenced in a study of blood T cell repertoires in COVID-19. Sequencing was performed with immunoSEQ multiplex PCR; in TCRdb, only in-frame clones are kept and a portion is missing. The top ten hold 1.8% of the sample, which has 200,000 to 250,000 clones, about 84% seen once. The sequenced sample consisted of PBMCs or T cells enriched from blood (not recorded which). These receptors were collected from a man aged 60 to 69 who had recovered from COVID-19.

The chain is built from TRBV19 and TRBJ1-4; tentative D call: TRBD1 (5 bases). CDR1 and CDR2 (germline): LNHDA, SQIVND (reference sequence). The CDR3 is 14 residues long. V was pared by 7 bases and J by 0 bases, with 9 bases between. CDR3 in DNA: TGTGCCAGTAAAACGGGGGCAACTAATGAAAAACTGTTTTTT. It encodes CASKTGATNEKLFF.

The chain links TRBV3-1 (or the pseudogene TRBV3-2) to TRBJ1-6; TRBD1 is a possible D gene (5 bases). The germline gives CDR1 LGHDT, CDR2 YNNKEL (reference sequence). The V end was cut by 0 bases, the J end by 9 bases, with 9 bases between. The CDR3 contains 14 residues. CDR3 sequence: CASSQDAGGSPLHF. Here the CDR3 DNA reads TGTGCCAGCAGCCAAGATGCCGGGGGTTCACCCCTCCACTTT.